This entry features one T cell receptor beta chain sequence. The data were taken from a study of shared clonotypes between healthy human individuals. After removal of 5 bases from V and 0 bases from J, the junction contained 6 bases not matched to a gene. The CDR3 is 16 residues long. CDR1 and CDR2 (germline): MNHNY, SVGAGI (reference sequence). TCRdb keeps only in-frame clones here, not all; method: immunoSEQ multiplex PCR. The sample consists of some 500,000 clones, 75% to 80% of them appearing once. The chain is built from TRBV6-6 and TRBJ2-2; TRBD1 agrees at 7 bases. Input material: PBMCs. The clonotype comes from a woman between 40 and 50 years old in good health. Some clones in this sample may be carry-over from other donors' samples. CDR3 region: CASSAFTGANTGELFF. Here the CDR3 DNA reads TGTGCCAGCAGTGCCTTCACAGGGGCGAACACCGGGGAGCTGTTTTTT.